The 28 T cell receptor beta chains given below trace back to one sample, sequenced in a study of OX40 agonist ivuxolimab in advanced cancers. Profiling relied on immunoSEQ multiplex PCR, and the TCRdb table lists in-frame clones only, not all of them. The sample holds 40,000 to 60,000 clones, approximately 92% seen once. The material was CD4+ or CD8+ T cells sorted from blood, obtained in a trial of the OX40 agonist ivuxolimab. The receptors stem from an adult with an advanced solid tumor such as melanoma, head and neck, liver or kidney cancer.

The chain recombines TRBV19 with TRBJ1-2; D gene unclear. Germline CDR1 LNHDA, CDR2 SQIVND (reference sequence). This CDR3 has 16 residues. Trimming cost V 2 bases and J 5 bases, with 18 bases left between them. The CDR3 DNA sequence: TGTGCCAGTAGTATACAGTTTGAGGCGTCGGTGTATGGCTACACCTTC. It encodes CASSIQFEASVYGYTF.

The J gene is TRBJ1-2, the V gene TRBV7-3, with D possibly being TRBD1 (6 bases). This CDR3 is built from 13 residues. Germline V lookup: CDR1 SGHTA, CDR2 FQGTGA. V was pared by 5 bases and J by 7 bases, with 14 bases between. CDR3: CASSPTGSSGYTF. In DNA form, the CDR3 reads TGTGCCAGCAGCCCCACAGGGTCGAGTGGCTACACCTTC.

CDR3 DNA: TGTGCCAGCAGTGTGACCGGGACAGGGGGCTGGGATACGCAGTATTTT. Its translation: CASSVTGTGGWDTQYF. The chain joins TRBV27 to TRBJ2-3; 12 positions match TRBD1. V shed 5 bases and J 6 bases; nucleotides not matched to a gene: 9. Germline V gives CDR1 MNHEY, CDR2 SMNVEV (reference sequence). This CDR3 is 16 amino acids long.

In its sample, this clone was seen once. Its ends do not fully match the called genes, so a read error is possible. J is TRBJ1-3 and V is TRBV28; D is perhaps TRBD1 (6 bases). Germline-derived CDR1 and CDR2 are MDHEN and SYDVKM. The CDR3 runs to 16 residues. CDR3 loop: CASSLWTASSGNTIYF. The CDR3 DNA is TGTGCCAGCAGTCTATGGACAGCGTCCTCTGGAAACACCATATATTTT. The variable domain in full, completed from reference TRBV28 and TRBJ1-3, reads DVKVTQSSRYLVKRTGEKVFLECVQDMDHENMFWYRQDPGLGLRLIYFSYDVKMKEKGDIPEGYSVSREKKERFSLILESASTNQTSMYLCASSLWTASSGNTIYFGEGSWLTVV.

This clone was counted a single time. The J gene is TRBJ2-3, the V gene TRBV18; 9 nucleotides line up with TRBD2. Losses at the gene ends were 7 bases for V and 3 bases for J; bases not matched to a gene: 17. The CDR3 is made up of 18 amino acids. The germline CDR1 and CDR2 sequences are KGHSH and LQKENI. The chain's CDR3 is CASFFNPVAGERTDTQYF. In DNA, the CDR3 is TGTGCCAGCTTCTTTAATCCCGTAGCGGGGGAAAGGACAGATACGCAGTATTTT.

This rearrangement joins TRBV7-9 to TRBJ1-4; 10 bases line up with TRBD1. Germline assignment: CDR1 SEHNR and CDR2 FQNEAQ (reference sequence). V lost 5 bases to trimming and J lost 7 bases; unmatched junction nucleotides: 7. CDR3 size: 15 residues. Written as DNA, the CDR3 is TGTGCCAGCAGCCCGCAGGGGACAGGGGCTGAAAAACTGTTTTTT. It specifies CASSPQGTGAEKLFF.

This sequence joins TRBV16 and TRBJ1-2, with D unclear. The CDR3 spans 15 residues. The V end was cut by 1 base, the J end by 5 bases, with 14 bases between. Germline assignment: CDR1 KGHSY and CDR2 FQNENV. For the CDR3, the DNA is TGTGCCAGCAGCCAATATCCGGGGAACGAGTATGGCTACACCTTC. Its protein is CASSQYPGNEYGYTF.

The gene calls are TRBV5-5 and TRBJ2-1; the D gene is possibly TRBD2 (5 bases). V was cut by 5 bases and J by 6 bases, with 12 bases left in between. Germline assignment: CDR1 SGHKS and CDR2 YYEKEE (reference sequence). The CDR3 has 13 residues. This CDR3 is CASRTMGFNEQFF. The CDR3 DNA follows: TGTGCCAGCAGGACTATGGGATTCAATGAGCAGTTCTTC.

The chain is built from TRBV6-5 and TRBJ1-5; D call uncertain. This CDR3 is 13 amino acids long. CDR1 is MNHEY and CDR2 is SVGAGI in the germline V gene. V dropped 2 bases and J dropped 6 bases, with 8 bases sitting between them. This CDR3 is CASSYERAQPQHF. The CDR3 DNA sequence: TGTGCCAGCAGTTACGAGAGGGCTCAGCCCCAGCATTTT.

This chain uses TRBV4-3 with TRBJ1-3; 8 positions match TRBD1. After removal of 4 bases from V and 2 bases from J, the junction contained 4 bases not matched to a gene. This CDR3 is built from 15 residues. CDR1 is LGHNA, CDR2 YSLEER, per germline. The DNA for the CDR3 is TGCGCCAGCAGCCTGTCGGACAGGGCTGGAAACACCATATATTTT. This gives the protein CASSLSDRAGNTIYF.

A single count supports this clone. V usage is TRBV28 and J usage is TRBJ1-4; no reliable D call. The length of the CDR3 is 15 residues. Per germline, CDR1 MDHEN and CDR2 SYDVKM. Between the trimmed V and J ends, which lost 2 bases and 3 bases, there was a span of 10 bases. In DNA form, the CDR3 reads TGTGCCAGCAGTTTAGTGGGATCGGCTAATGAAAAACTGTTTTTT. Translation gives CASSLVGSANEKLFF.

This sequence joins TRBV5-8 and TRBJ2-3, with D possibly being TRBD1 or TRBD2 (5 bases each). The CDR3 length is 14 residues. V lost 2 bases to trimming and J lost 1 base, with 8 bases between them. Germline CDR1 and CDR2: SGHTS and YDEGEE. The CDR3 here is CASSFRGGTDTQYF. CDR3 bases: TGTGCCAGCAGCTTTAGAGGGGGCACAGATACGCAGTATTTT.

The chain uses TRBV19 and TRBJ2-1; D is uncertain. The ends were cut back, 7 bases at V and 0 bases at J, with 13 bases in the middle. Germline CDR1 is LNHDA and CDR2 is SQIVND (reference sequence). The CDR3 spans 15 residues. This CDR3 is CASTPLMGSYNEQFF. DNA for the CDR3: TGTGCCAGTACCCCCCTAATGGGCTCCTACAATGAGCAGTTCTTC.

This clone occurred once. The J gene is TRBJ1-6, the V gene TRBV18; D remains ambiguous. The CDR3 has 16 amino acids. Germline V gene data show CDR1 as KGHSH and CDR2 as LQKENI. The germline V and J ends were trimmed by 1 base and 7 bases, with 14 bases remaining between them. The CDR3 DNA sequence: TGTGCCAGCTCACCACTCTCCCGGGGTGGGAATTCACCCCTCCACTTT. Its translation is CASSPLSRGGNSPLHF.

Worth noting for this clone: Compared with germline, one end of the junction differs, possibly owing to a read error. This chain joins TRBV7-7 and TRBJ1-1; D is uncertain. Germline V gives CDR1 SSHAT, CDR2 FNYEAQ (reference sequence). The CDR3 is 13 amino acids. The CDR3 DNA sequence: TGTGCTAGCAGCTCCCTCGGGATGCTTGAAGCTTTCTTT. Translation: CASSSLGMLEAFF.

This chain uses TRBV28 with TRBJ1-2; TRBD1 is a possible D gene (6 bases). With 6 bases removed from V and 2 bases from J, the gap between germline ends came to 10 bases. Germline V gives CDR1 MDHEN, CDR2 SYDVKM. The CDR3 loop spans 13 amino acids. The CDR3 is CASRQTGNYGYTF. CDR3 sequence (DNA): TGTGCCAGCAGGCAAACAGGGAACTATGGCTACACCTTC.

This clone was seen once. This chain connects TRBV6-6 to TRBJ2-5, with D hard to call. Germline assignment: CDR1 MNHNY and CDR2 SVGAGI (reference sequence). The germline V and J ends were trimmed by 5 bases and 2 bases, with 15 bases remaining between them. This CDR3 has 15 residues. In DNA form, the CDR3 reads TGTGCCAGCAGTAGGGCGACTCATCGTCAAGAGACCCAGTACTTC. Translated, it gives CASSRATHRQETQYF.

The genes are TRBV7-6 and TRBJ1-5, with a tentative D call TRBD1 (5 bases). CDR1 is SGHVS, CDR2 FNYEAQ, per germline. The length of the CDR3 is 15 residues. V lost 5 bases to trimming and J lost 3 bases, with 14 bases between them. CDR3 amino acids: CASSRGQGPNQPQHF. The CDR3 DNA is TGTGCCAGCAGCCGAGGCCAGGGACCCAATCAGCCCCAGCATTTT.

The chain links TRBV9 to TRBJ1-2, with TRBD1 matching 10 bases. Germline CDR1 and CDR2: SGDLS and YYNGEE. The CDR3 is 15 residues long. With 0 bases clipped from V and 3 bases from J, the junction kept 2 bases outside the gene matches. CDR3 nucleotide sequence: TGTGCCAGCAGCGTAGGGACAGGGGGATACTATGGCTACACCTTC. Its translation is CASSVGTGGYYGYTF. The full variable domain, completed using reference TRBV9 and TRBJ1-2, is DSGVTQTPKHLITATGQRVTLRCSPRSGDLSVYWYQQSLDQGLQFLIQYYNGEERAKGNILERFSAQQFPDLHSELNLSSLELGDSALYFCASSVGTGGYYGYTFGSGTRLTVV.

The chain carries TRBV2 and TRBJ2-7; the D is unclear. The germline gives CDR1 SNHLY, CDR2 FYNNEI. Trimming pared 4 bases from V and 1 base from J, leaving 11 bases between. The CDR3 is made up of 14 amino acids. This chain's CDR3 is CASSVSGISYEQYF. CDR3 coding DNA: TGTGCCAGCAGTGTTTCTGGCATTTCCTACGAGCAGTACTTC.

The V and J genes are TRBV7-2 and TRBJ1-2; D is perhaps TRBD1 (5 bases). The CDR3 is 14 residues long. Trimming took off 2 bases at V and 0 bases at J, with 7 bases between the two ends. Germline assignment: CDR1 SGHTA and CDR2 FQGNSA. CDR3 sequence: CASSLTGANYGYTF. The CDR3 nucleotides are TGTGCCAGCAGCTTAACAGGAGCTAACTATGGCTACACCTTC. Complete variable domain (other parts from reference TRBV7-2 and TRBJ1-2): GAGVSQSPSNKVTEKGKDVELRCDPISGHTALYWYRQSLGQGLEFLIYFQGNSAPDKSGLPSDRFSAERTGGSVSTLTIQRTQQEDSAVYLCASSLTGANYGYTFGSGTRLTVV.

The genes are TRBV11-2 and TRBJ1-1; TRBD1 aligns across 7 bases. The junction had 13 bases not matched to a gene; V was cut back by 2 bases and J by 7 bases. This CDR3 is 16 amino acids long. CDR1 is SGHAT and CDR2 is FQNNGV in the germline V gene. This CDR3 is CASSLIGRAGGGEAFF. The CDR3 DNA reads as TGTGCCAGCAGCTTAATAGGGCGGGCAGGGGGTGGTGAAGCTTTCTTT.

The V call is TRBV2, the J call TRBJ2-7; 9 positions match TRBD1. Germline trimming cut 1 base from V and 3 bases from J; bases unmatched to any gene: 4. The germline CDR1 and CDR2 sequences are SNHLY and FYNNEI. This CDR3 has 15 residues. The CDR3 sequence is CASSEGGTGSYEQYF. CDR3 nucleotide sequence: TGTGCCAGCAGTGAAGGGGGGACAGGGAGCTACGAGCAGTACTTC.

The J gene is TRBJ2-2, the V gene TRBV5-5, with D unclear. V lost 1 base to trimming and J lost 4 bases, with 5 bases between them. CDR3 length: 13 residues. The V gene's germline CDR1 is SGHKS and CDR2 YYEKEE (reference sequence). This CDR3 is CASSLRSTGELFF. The CDR3 DNA follows: TGTGCCAGCAGCTTGCGGTCCACCGGGGAGCTGTTTTTT. The whole variable domain, remainder taken from reference TRBV5-5 and TRBJ2-2, is DAGVTQSPTHLIKTRGQQVTLRCSPISGHKSVSWYQQVLGQGPQFIFQYYEKEERGRGNFPDRFSARQFPNYSSELNVNALLLGDSALYLCASSLRSTGELFFGEGSRLTVL.

The J gene is TRBJ2-5, the V gene TRBV6-1; D gene unclear. Germline V gives CDR1 MNHNS, CDR2 SASEGT. The CDR3 has 13 residues. Trimming cost V 3 bases and J 5 bases, with 10 bases left between them. CDR3: CASSEVMEETQYF. CDR3 nucleotide sequence: TGTGCCAGCAGTGAGGTGATGGAGGAGACCCAGTACTTC.

The V call is TRBV9, the J call TRBJ1-2; D is unresolved. This CDR3 comprises 12 residues. V lost 4 bases and J 8 bases, leaving 12 bases between the germline ends. The germline gives CDR1 SGDLS, CDR2 YYNGEE. CDR3 sequence reads: CASSIPNGGYTF. CDR3 in DNA: TGTGCCAGCAGCATACCAAACGGAGGCTACACCTTC. Based on the CDR3 plus reference TRBV9 and TRBJ1-2, the full variable domain is DSGVTQTPKHLITATGQRVTLRCSPRSGDLSVYWYQQSLDQGLQFLIQYYNGEERAKGNILERFSAQQFPDLHSELNLSSLELGDSALYFCASSIPNGGYTFGSGTRLTVV.

The V gene is TRBV5-1, the J gene TRBJ1-1; 10 bases are shared with TRBD1. V lost 5 bases and J lost 5; bases outside the gene matches: 6. The germline V gene encodes CDR1 SGHRS and CDR2 YFSETQ. The CDR3 length is 14 residues. This CDR3 is CASRTRTGGTEAFF. The CDR3 region has the DNA TGCGCCAGCAGGACGCGGACAGGGGGGACTGAAGCTTTCTTT.

The chain uses TRBV11-2 and TRBJ2-7; 7 nucleotides match TRBD1. After removal of 6 bases from V and 4 bases from J, the junction contained 3 bases not matched to a gene. The CDR3 consists of 12 residues. Germline CDR1 is SGHAT and CDR2 is FQNNGV. The CDR3 region has the DNA TGTGCCAGCAGGCTACAGGGGTACGAGCAGTACTTC. As protein: CASRLQGYEQYF.